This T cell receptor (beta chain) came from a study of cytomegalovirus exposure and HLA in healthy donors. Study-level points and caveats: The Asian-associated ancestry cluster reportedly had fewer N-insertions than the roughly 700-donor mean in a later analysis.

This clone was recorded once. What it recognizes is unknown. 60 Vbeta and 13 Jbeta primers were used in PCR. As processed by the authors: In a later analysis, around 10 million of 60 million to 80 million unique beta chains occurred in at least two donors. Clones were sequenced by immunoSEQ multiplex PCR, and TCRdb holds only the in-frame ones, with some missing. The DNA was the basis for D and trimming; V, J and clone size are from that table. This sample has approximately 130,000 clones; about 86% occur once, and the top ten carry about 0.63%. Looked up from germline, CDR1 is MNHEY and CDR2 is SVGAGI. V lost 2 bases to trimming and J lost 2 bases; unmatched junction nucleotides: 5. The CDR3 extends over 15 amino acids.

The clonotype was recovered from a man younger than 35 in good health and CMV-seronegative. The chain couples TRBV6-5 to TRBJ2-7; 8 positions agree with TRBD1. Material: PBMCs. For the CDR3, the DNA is TGTGCCAGCAGTTACCGAGGGACAGGAACCTACGAGCAGTACTTC. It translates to CASSYRGTGTYEQYF.